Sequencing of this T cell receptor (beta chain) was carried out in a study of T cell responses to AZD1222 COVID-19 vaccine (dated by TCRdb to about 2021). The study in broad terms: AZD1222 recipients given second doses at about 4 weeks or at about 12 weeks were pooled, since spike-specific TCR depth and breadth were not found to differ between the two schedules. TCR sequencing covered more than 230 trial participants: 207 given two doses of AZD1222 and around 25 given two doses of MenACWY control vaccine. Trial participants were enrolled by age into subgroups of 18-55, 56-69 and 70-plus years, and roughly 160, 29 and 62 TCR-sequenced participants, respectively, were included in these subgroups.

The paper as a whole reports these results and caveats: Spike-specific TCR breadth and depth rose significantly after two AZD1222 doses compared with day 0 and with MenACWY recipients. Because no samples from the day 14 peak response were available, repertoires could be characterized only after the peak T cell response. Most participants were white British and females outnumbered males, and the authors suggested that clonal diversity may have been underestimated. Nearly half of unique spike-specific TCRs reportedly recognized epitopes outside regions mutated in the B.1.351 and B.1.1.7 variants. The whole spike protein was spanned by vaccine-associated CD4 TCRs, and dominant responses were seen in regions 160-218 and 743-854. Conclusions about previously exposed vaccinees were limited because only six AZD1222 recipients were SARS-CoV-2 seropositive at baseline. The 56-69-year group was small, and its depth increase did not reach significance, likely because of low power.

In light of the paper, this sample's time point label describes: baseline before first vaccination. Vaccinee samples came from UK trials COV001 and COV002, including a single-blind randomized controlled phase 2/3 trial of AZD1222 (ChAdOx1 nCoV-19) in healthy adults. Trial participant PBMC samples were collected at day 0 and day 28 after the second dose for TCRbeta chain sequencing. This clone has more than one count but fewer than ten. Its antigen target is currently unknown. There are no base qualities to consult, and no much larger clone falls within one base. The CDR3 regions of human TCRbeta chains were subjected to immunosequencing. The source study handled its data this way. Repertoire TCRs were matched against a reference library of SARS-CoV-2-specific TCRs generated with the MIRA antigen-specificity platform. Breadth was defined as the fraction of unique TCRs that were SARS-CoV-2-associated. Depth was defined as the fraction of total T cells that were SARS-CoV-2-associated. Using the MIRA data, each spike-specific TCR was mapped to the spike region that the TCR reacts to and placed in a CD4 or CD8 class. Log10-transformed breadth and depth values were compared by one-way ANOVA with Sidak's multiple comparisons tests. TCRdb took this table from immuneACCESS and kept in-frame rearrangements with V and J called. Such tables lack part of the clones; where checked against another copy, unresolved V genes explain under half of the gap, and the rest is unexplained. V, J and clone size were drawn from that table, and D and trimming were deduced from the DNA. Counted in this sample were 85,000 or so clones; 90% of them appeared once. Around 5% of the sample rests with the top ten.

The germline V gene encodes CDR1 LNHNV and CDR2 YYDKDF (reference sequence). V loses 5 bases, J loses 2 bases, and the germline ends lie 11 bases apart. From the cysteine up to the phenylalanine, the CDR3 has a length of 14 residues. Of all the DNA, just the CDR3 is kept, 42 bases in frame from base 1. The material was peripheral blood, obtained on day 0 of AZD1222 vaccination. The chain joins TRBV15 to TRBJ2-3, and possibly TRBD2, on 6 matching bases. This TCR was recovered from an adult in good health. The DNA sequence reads TGTGCCACCAGCCTCGGAGGGGCCACAGATACGCAGTATTTT. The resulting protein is CATSLGGATDTQYF.